The clone carrying this T cell receptor beta chain appeared once. What it binds is unknown. The sample comes from a study of tumor-infiltrating lymphocytes in glioblastoma multiforme. Study-wide points: TCR plus mutation findings rest on a single glioblastoma patient. Unequal TCR RNA per T cell might skew measured clone sizes. T cells were not sorted into functional subsets.

The length of the CDR3 is 15 residues. The germline CDR1 and CDR2 sequences are WNHNN and SYGVQD (reference sequence). Unmatched junction bases numbered 5, after V lost 8 bases and J lost 1 base. TCR beta libraries were built from RNA through three nested multiplex PCR rounds using modified ARM-PCR. A C-beta primer primed TCRB cDNA from around 0.5 ug RNA. TCRdb reprocessed the multiplex PCR reads with MiXCR, giving one entry per CDR3 protein. The sample carries roughly 13,000 distinct CDR3 sequences, 64% recorded once. This TCR came from a male donor with glioblastoma. V is TRBV10-1 and J is TRBJ2-2, with 9 bases identical to TRBD1. The sequenced sample was brain tumor tissue. The CDR3: CASGGQGQNTGELFF. The CDR3 DNA reads as TGCGCCAGCGGGGGACAGGGACAGAACACCGGGGAGCTGTTTTTT.